Each of the 15 T cell receptor beta chains below was sequenced from the same sample in a study of CD8 T cells in ankylosing spondylitis. Their antigens are not known. Points from the study as a whole: What appeared characteristic of ankylosing spondylitis blood was a TCR beta motif of eight or nine highly homologous variants.

MiXCR, run by TCRdb on the 5' RACE reads, gives a single entry per CDR3 protein. The profile shows a few hundred thousand distinct CDR3 sequences, approximately 11% of them singletons. Sequences were obtained from blood, either unsorted or a sorted T cell fraction (not recorded which). These receptors originate from a male donor with ankylosing spondylitis.

This chain joins TRBV5-1 and TRBJ2-3; D tentatively fits TRBD1 or TRBD2 (6 bases each). The CDR3 sequence is 17 residues long. Germline lookup yields CDR1 SGHRS and CDR2 YFSETQ. Trimming took 4 bases from V and 1 from J, leaving 19 bases between them. This CDR3 reads CASSPGPRGGGTDTQYF. In nucleotides, the CDR3 is TGCGCCAGCAGCCCAGGCCCCAGGGGCGGGGGCACAGATACGCAGTATTTT.

The chain links TRBV29-1 to TRBJ2-3, with 7 bases identical to TRBD2. V was clipped by 5 bases and J by 6 bases; unmatched bases: 14. CDR1 SQVTM and CDR2 ANQGSEA come from the germline V gene. The CDR3 is 15 residues long. CDR3 region: CSVRLAQGSPDTQYF. CDR3 DNA sequence: TGCAGCGTTCGACTAGCCCAAGGGAGCCCGGATACGCAGTATTTT.

This clonotype was seen a few times. The chain is built from TRBV3-1 and TRBJ2-2, with D tentatively TRBD1 or TRBD2 (5 bases each). The CDR3 is 11 residues long. Trimming left V 10 bases short and J 6 bases short, with 9 bases between. Germline CDR1 LGHDT, CDR2 YNNKEL (reference sequence). CDR3 DNA sequence: TGTGCCACTGGGACGGCCGGGGAGCTGTTTTTT. Translating gives CATGTAGELFF.

J is TRBJ2-1 and V is TRBV14, with 13 bases aligning to TRBD2. V dropped 3 bases and J dropped 9; count of bases not matched to a gene: 8. This CDR3 is built from 16 residues. The germline V gene encodes CDR1 SGHDN and CDR2 FVKESK. In DNA form, the CDR3 reads TGTGCCAGCAGCCACGAACGGACTAGCGGGAGTACTGAGCAGTTCTTC. This translates into CASSHERTSGSTEQFF.

This clonotype has just a few counts. This chain uses TRBV20-1 with TRBJ2-7; the D gene is possibly TRBD1 (7 bases). The CDR3 runs 15 residues. CDR1 is DFQATT and CDR2 is SNEGSKA in the germline V gene (reference sequence). Deletions cut 0 bases from V and 6 bases from J, with 18 bases between. The CDR3: CSARDWRGQRVEQYF. The DNA for the CDR3 is TGCAGTGCTAGAGATTGGAGGGGGCAGAGGGTCGAGCAGTACTTC.

This chain links TRBV14 with TRBJ2-3, with D tentatively TRBD2 (6 bases). Germline V gives CDR1 SGHDN, CDR2 FVKESK. This CDR3 has 19 amino acids. Trimming pared 0 bases from V and 0 bases from J, leaving 19 bases between. CDR3 DNA sequence: TGTGCCAGCAGCCAAGATATCTCAGGCGGGAACCCAAGCACAGATACGCAGTATTTT. As protein: CASSQDISGGNPSTDTQYF.

The rearrangement joins TRBV5-1 to TRBJ2-2, with TRBD1 as a possible D gene (6 bases). The germline V gene has CDR1 SGHRS and CDR2 YFSETQ. The CDR3 runs 16 residues. V was cut by 4 bases and J by 0 bases, with 13 bases left in between. The CDR3 DNA reads as TGCGCCAGCAGCCTTGGGTGGACAGCGAACACCGGGGAGCTGTTTTTT. Its translation is CASSLGWTANTGELFF. The whole variable domain, filled in from reference TRBV5-1 and TRBJ2-2, reads KAGVTQTPRYLIKTRGQQVTLSCSPISGHRSVSWYQQTPGQGLQFLFEYFSETQRNKGNFPGRFSGRQFSNSRSEMNVSTLELGDSALYLCASSLGWTANTGELFFGEGSRLTVL.

This clonotype was seen ten or more times. This rearrangement joins TRBV3-1 to TRBJ2-5, with TRBD1 matching over 7 bases. Germline V gives CDR1 LGHDT, CDR2 YNNKEL (reference sequence). This CDR3 contains 14 residues. The trim removed 4 bases at V and 2 bases at J, leaving 4 bases unmatched. CDR3 protein: CASSPRTGQETQYF. The CDR3 DNA reads as TGTGCCAGCAGCCCAAGGACAGGTCAAGAGACCCAGTACTTC.

The CDR3 sequence: CASSKGTGGVDTQYF. CDR3 coding DNA: TGTGCCAGCAGCAAAGGGACAGGGGGCGTAGATACGCAGTATTTT. J is TRBJ2-3 and V is TRBV7-7; the match to TRBD1 covers 12 bases. V trimming: 5 bases; J trimming: 5 bases; junction bases outside the gene matches: 5. Per germline, CDR1 SSHAT and CDR2 FNYEAQ (reference sequence). The CDR3 covers 15 residues.

V and J are TRBV5-6 and TRBJ2-1; 8 nucleotides agree with TRBD2. The CDR3 loop spans 17 amino acids. J was trimmed by 3 bases and V by 5 bases; bases with no gene match: 13. The V gene's germline CDR1 is SGHDT and CDR2 YYEEEE. The CDR3 bases are TGTGCCAGCAGACACGGGATTAGCGGGACACTCTACAATGAGCAGTTCTTC. Its translation: CASRHGISGTLYNEQFF. The full variable domain, its missing parts supplied by reference TRBV5-6 and TRBJ2-1, is DAGVTQSPTHLIKTRGQQVTLRCSPKSGHDTVSWYQQALGQGPQFIFQYYEEEERQRGNFPDRFSGHQFPNYSSELNVNALLLGDSALYLCASRHGISGTLYNEQFFGPGTRLTVL.

V gene TRBV14 combines with J gene TRBJ2-1, with 8 bases lining up with TRBD2. This CDR3 region has 19 residues. The germline CDR1 and CDR2 sequences are SGHDN and FVKESK. V shed 2 bases, J shed 6 bases, and the junction held 18 bases outside the gene matches. This CDR3 is CASSQIRKVGAGASNEQFF. CDR3 nucleotide sequence: TGTGCCAGCAGCCAAATAAGGAAGGTGGGAGCGGGAGCTAGCAATGAGCAGTTCTTC.

This clonotype came up a few times. V is TRBV4-1 and J is TRBJ2-3; 7 nucleotides agree with TRBD1. The CDR3 is 15 residues long. Germline V CDR1 and CDR2: MGHRA, YSYEKL. V dropped 1 base and J dropped 2; count of bases not matched to a gene: 3. CDR3 loop: CASSQGDRNTDTQYF. The CDR3 DNA reads TGCGCCAGCAGCCAAGGGGACAGAAACACAGATACGCAGTATTTT.

This clonotype has a handful of counts. CDR3 residues: CASSETGNGYTF. The CDR3 bases are TGTGCCAGCAGTGAGACAGGGAACGGCTACACCTTC. The chain employs TRBV25-1 and TRBJ1-2; 7 positions agree with TRBD1. Trimming removed 3 bases from V and 8 bases from J; junction bases left unmatched: 3. Germline lookup yields CDR1 MGHDK and CDR2 SYGVNS. The CDR3 covers 12 residues.

The rearrangement links TRBV30 to TRBJ1-3; D unclear. The CDR3 spans 14 residues. CDR1 is GTSNPN and CDR2 is SVGIG in the germline V gene (reference sequence). V lost 0 bases, J lost 4 bases, and 10 bases lay in between. The CDR3 spells CAWSVSLGGNTIYF. The CDR3 nucleotides are TGTGCCTGGAGTGTCTCCCTTGGGGGAAACACCATATATTTT.

This clonotype appeared many times. This chain connects TRBV12-3 or TRBV12-4 to TRBJ1-2; D is perhaps TRBD1 (6 bases). This CDR3 has 14 amino acids. V lost 6 bases and J 7 bases, leaving 18 bases between the germline ends. The CDR3: CASSPTGPRVGYTF. Written as DNA, the CDR3 is TGTGCCAGCAGCCCTACAGGGCCTAGAGTTGGCTACACCTTC.